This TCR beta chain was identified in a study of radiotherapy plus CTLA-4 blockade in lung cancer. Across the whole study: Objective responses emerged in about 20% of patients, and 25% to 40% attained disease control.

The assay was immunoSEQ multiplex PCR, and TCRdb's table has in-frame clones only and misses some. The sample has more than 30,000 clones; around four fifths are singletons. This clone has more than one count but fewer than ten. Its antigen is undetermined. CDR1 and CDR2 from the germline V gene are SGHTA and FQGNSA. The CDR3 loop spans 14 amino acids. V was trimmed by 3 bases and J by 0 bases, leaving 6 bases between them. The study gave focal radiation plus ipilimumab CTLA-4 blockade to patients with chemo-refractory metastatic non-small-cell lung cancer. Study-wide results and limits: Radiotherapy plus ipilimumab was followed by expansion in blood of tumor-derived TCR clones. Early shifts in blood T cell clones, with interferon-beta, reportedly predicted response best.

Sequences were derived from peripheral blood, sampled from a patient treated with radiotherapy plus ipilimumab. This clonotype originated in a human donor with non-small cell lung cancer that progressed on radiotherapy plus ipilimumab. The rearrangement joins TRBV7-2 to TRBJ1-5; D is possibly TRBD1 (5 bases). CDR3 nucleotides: TGTGCCAGCAGCTTCAGGGATAGCAATCAGCCCCAGCATTTT. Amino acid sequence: CASSFRDSNQPQHF.